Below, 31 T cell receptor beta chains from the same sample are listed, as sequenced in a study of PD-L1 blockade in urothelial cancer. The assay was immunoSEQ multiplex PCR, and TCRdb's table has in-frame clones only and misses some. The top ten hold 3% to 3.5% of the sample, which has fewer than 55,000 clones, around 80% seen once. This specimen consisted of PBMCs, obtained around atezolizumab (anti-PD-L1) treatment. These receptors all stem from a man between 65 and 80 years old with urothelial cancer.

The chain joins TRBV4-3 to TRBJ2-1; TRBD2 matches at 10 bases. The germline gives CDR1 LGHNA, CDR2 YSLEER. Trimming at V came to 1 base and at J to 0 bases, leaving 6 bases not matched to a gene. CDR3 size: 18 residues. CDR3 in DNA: TGCGCCAGCAGCCAAGGACTAGCGGGTGCCAGCTCCTACAATGAGCAGTTCTTC. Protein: CASSQGLAGASSYNEQFF.

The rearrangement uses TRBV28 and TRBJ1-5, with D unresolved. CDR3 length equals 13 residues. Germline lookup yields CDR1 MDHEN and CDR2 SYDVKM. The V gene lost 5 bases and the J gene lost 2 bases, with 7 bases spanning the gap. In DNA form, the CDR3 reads TGTGCCAGCAGTCGTCCCGGCAATCAGCCCCAGCATTTT. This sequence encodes CASSRPGNQPQHF.

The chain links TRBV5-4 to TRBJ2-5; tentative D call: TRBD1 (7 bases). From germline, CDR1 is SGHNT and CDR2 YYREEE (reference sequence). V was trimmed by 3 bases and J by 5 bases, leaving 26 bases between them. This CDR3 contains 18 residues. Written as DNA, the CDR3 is TGTGCCAGCAGCTCTCGCGGGGCAGGGGGGTCCCGGCTCGAGACCCAGTACTTC. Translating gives CASSSRGAGGSRLETQYF.

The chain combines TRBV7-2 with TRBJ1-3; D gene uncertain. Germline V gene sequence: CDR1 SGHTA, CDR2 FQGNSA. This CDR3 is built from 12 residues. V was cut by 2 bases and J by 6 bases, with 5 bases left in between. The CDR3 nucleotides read TGTGCCAGCAGCTTAAATAAAAACACCATATATTTT. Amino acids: CASSLNKNTIYF.

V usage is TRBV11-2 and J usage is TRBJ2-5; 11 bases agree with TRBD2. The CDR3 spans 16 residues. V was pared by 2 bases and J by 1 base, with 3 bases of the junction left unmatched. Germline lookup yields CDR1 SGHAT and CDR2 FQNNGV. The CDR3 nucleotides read TGTGCCAGCAGCTTAATAGCGGGAGGGGTCCAAGAGACCCAGTACTTC. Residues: CASSLIAGGVQETQYF.

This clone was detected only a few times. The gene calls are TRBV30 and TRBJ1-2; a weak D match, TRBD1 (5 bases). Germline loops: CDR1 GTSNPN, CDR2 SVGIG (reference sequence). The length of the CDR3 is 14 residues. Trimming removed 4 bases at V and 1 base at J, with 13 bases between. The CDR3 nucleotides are TGTGCCTGGACGATTCGGACATTTAACTATGGCTACACCTTC. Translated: CAWTIRTFNYGYTF.

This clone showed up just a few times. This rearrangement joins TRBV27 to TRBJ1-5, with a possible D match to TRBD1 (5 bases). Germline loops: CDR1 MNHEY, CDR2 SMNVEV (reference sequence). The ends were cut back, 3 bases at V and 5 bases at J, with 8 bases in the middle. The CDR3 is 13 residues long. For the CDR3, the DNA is TGTGCCAGCAGTTTCAGGGAGGATCAGCCCCAGCATTTT. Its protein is CASSFREDQPQHF.

CDR3 residues: CASSWASTGELFF. For the CDR3, the DNA is TGTGCCAGCAGCTGGGCCAGCACCGGGGAGCTGTTTTTT. The chain recombines TRBV6-5 with TRBJ2-2; D unclear. From germline, CDR1 is MNHEY and CDR2 SVGAGI. The CDR3 runs to 13 residues. V was clipped by 6 bases and J by 4 bases, with 9 bases between them.

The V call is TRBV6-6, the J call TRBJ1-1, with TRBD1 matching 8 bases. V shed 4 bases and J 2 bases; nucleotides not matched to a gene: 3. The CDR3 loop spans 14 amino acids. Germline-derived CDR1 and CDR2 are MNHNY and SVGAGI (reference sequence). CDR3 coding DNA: TGTGCCAGCAGTTCGACAGGGGTTAACACTGAAGCTTTCTTT. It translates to CASSSTGVNTEAFF.

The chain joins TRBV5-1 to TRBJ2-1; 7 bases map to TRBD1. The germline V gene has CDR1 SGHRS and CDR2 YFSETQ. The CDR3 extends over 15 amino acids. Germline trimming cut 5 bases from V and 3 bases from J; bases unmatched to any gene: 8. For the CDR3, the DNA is TGCGCCAGCAGTTATCCCCGGGACAGCTACAATGAGCAGTTCTTC. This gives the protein CASSYPRDSYNEQFF.

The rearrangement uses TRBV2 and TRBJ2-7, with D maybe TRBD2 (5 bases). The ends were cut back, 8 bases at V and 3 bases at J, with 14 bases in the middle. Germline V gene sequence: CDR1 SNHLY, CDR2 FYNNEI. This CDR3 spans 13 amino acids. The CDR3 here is CASRKILDYEQYF. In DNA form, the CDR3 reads TGTGCCAGCCGTAAAATACTAGACTACGAGCAGTACTTC.

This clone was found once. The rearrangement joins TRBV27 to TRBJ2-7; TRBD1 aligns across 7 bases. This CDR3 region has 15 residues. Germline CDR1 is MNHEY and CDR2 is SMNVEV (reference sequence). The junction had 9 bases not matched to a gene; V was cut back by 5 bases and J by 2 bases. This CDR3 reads CASSTQGEYTYEQYF. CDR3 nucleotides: TGTGCCAGCAGTACTCAGGGGGAGTATACCTACGAGCAGTACTTC.

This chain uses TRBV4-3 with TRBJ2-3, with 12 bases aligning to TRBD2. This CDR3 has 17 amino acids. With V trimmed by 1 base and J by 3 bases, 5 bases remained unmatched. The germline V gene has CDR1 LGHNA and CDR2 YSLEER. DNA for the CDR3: TGCGCCAGCAGCCAAGCGGCACTAGCGGGAGGAACAGATACGCAGTATTTT. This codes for CASSQAALAGGTDTQYF.

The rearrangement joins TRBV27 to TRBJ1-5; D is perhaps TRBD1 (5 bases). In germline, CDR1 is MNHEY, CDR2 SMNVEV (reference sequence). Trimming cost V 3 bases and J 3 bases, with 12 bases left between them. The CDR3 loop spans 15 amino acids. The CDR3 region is CASSFQDRLNQPQHF. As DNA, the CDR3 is TGTGCCAGCAGTTTCCAAGACAGACTCAATCAGCCCCAGCATTTT.

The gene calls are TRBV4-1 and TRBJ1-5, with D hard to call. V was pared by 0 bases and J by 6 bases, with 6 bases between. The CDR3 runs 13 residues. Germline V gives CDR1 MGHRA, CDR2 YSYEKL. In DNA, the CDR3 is TGCGCCAGCAGCCAAGATAACGGTCAGCCCCAGCATTTT. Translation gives CASSQDNGQPQHF.

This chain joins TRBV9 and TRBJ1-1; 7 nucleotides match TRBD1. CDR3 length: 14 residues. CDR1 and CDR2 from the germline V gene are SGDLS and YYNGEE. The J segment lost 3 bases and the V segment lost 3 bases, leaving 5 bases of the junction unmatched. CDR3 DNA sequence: TGTGCCAGCAGCGCTTTCGGGACAGACACTGAAGCTTTCTTT. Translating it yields CASSAFGTDTEAFF. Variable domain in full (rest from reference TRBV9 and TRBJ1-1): DSGVTQTPKHLITATGQRVTLRCSPRSGDLSVYWYQQSLDQGLQFLIQYYNGEERAKGNILERFSAQQFPDLHSELNLSSLELGDSALYFCASSAFGTDTEAFFGQGTRLTVV.

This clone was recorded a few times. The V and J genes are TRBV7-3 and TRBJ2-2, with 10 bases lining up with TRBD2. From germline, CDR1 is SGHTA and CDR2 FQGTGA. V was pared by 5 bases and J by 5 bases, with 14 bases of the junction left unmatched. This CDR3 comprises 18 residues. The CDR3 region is CASSLNPRGAGGTGELFF. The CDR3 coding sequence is TGTGCCAGCAGCCTAAACCCTCGGGGAGCGGGAGGGACCGGGGAGCTGTTTTTT. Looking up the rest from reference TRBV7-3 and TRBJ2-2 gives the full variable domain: GAGVSQTPSNKVTEKGKYVELRCDPISGHTALYWYRQSLGQGPEFLIYFQGTGAADDSGLPNDRFFAVRPEGSVSTLKIQRTERGDSAVYLCASSLNPRGAGGTGELFFGEGSRLTVL.

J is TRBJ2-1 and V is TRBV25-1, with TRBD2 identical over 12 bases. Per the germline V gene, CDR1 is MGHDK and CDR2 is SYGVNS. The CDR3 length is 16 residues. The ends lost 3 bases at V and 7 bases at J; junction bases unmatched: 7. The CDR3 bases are TGTGCCAGCAGTGATTATACTAGCGGGGGGAGGAATGAGCAGTTCTTC. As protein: CASSDYTSGGRNEQFF. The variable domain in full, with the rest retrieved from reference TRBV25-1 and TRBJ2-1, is EADIYQTPRYLVIGTGKKITLECSQTMGHDKMYWYQQDPGMELHLIHYSYGVNSTEKGDLSSESTVSRIRTEHFPLTLESARPSHTSQYLCASSDYTSGGRNEQFFGPGTRLTVL.

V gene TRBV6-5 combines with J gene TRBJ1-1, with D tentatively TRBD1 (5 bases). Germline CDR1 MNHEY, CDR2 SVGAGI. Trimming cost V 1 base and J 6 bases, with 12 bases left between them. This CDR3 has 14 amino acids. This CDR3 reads CASSYWAGRPEAFF. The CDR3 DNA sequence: TGTGCCAGCAGTTACTGGGCAGGGAGGCCTGAAGCTTTCTTT.

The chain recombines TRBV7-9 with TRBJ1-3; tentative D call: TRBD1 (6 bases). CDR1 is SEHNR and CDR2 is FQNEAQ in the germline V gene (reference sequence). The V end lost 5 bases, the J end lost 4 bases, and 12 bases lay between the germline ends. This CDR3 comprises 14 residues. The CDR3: CASSQGSWGNTIYF. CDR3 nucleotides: TGTGCCAGCAGCCAGGGGTCTTGGGGAAACACCATATATTTT. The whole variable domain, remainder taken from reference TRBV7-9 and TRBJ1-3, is DTGVSQNPRHKITKRGQNVTFRCDPISEHNRLYWYRQTLGQGPEFLTYFQNEAQLEKSRLLSDRFSAERPKGSFSTLEIQRTEQGDSAMYLCASSQGSWGNTIYFGEGSWLTVV.

The CDR3 spells CASSERAGWFADTQYF. For the CDR3, the DNA is TGTGCCAGCAGTGAACGAGCAGGCTGGTTTGCAGATACGCAGTATTTT. The chain has TRBV6-1 and TRBJ2-3; no clear D. This CDR3 contains 16 residues. Trimming stripped 2 bases from V and 4 bases from J, with 16 bases between. Germline lookup yields CDR1 MNHNS and CDR2 SASEGT.

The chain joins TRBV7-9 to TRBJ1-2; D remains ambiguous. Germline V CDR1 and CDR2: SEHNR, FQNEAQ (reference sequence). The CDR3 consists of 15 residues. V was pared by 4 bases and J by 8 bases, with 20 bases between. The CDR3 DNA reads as TGTGCCAGCAGCTCCTCCGGGCTAAGGGCTAGCGGCTACACCTTC. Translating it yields CASSSSGLRASGYTF.

The DNA for the CDR3 is TGCGCCAGCAGCTTTAGGCAGGGAGGGTCCGGGGAGCTGTTTTTT. Its translation is CASSFRQGGSGELFF. The rearrangement joins TRBV5-1 to TRBJ2-2; 7 bases are shared with TRBD2. Germline CDR1 SGHRS, CDR2 YFSETQ. Germline trimming cut 2 bases from V and 6 bases from J; bases unmatched to any gene: 7. The CDR3 runs to 15 residues.

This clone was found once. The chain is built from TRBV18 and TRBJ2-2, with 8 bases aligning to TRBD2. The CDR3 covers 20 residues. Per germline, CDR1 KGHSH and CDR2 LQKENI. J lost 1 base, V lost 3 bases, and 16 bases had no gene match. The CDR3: CASSPPNTSGRLMNTGELFF. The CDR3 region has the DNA TGTGCCAGCTCACCTCCAAATACTAGCGGCCGACTGATGAACACCGGGGAGCTGTTTTTT.

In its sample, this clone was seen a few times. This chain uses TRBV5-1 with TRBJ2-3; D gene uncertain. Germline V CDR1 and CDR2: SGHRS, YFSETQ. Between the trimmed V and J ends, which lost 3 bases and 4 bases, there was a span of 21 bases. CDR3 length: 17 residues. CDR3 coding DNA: TGCGCCAGCAGCTCGCCCCCCTTGAATCGGTTGGCAGATACGCAGTATTTT. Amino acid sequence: CASSSPPLNRLADTQYF.

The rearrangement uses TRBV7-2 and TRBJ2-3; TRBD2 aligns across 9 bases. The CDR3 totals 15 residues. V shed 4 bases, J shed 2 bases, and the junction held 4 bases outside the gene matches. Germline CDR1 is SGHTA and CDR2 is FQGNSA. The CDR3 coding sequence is TGTGCCAGCAGCTCTCTAGCGGGGATCACAGATACGCAGTATTTT. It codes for CASSSLAGITDTQYF.

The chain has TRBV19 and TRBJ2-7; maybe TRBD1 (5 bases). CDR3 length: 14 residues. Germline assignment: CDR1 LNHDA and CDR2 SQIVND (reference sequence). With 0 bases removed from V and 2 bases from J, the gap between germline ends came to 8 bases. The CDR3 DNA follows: TGTGCCAGTAGTATAGATACAGGTCCCTACGAGCAGTACTTC. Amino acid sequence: CASSIDTGPYEQYF.

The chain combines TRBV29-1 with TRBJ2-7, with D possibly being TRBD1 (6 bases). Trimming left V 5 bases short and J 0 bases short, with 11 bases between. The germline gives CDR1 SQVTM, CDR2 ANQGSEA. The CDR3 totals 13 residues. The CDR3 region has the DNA TGCAGCGTTATAGGGGGAAGCTCCTACGAGCAGTACTTC. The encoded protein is CSVIGGSSYEQYF.

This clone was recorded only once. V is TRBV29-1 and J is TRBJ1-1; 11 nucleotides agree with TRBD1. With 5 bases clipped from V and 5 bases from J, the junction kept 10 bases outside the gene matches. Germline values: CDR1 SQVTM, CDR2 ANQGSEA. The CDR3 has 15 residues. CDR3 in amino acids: CSVLDRGRGMTEAFF. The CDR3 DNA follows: TGCAGCGTTCTGGACAGGGGGCGAGGTATGACTGAAGCTTTCTTT.

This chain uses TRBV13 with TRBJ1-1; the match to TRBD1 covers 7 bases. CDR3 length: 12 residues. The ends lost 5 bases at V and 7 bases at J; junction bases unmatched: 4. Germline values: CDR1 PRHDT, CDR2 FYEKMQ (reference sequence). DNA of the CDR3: TGTGCCAGCAGCACAGGGGACCGTGAAGCTTTCTTT. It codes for CASSTGDREAFF.

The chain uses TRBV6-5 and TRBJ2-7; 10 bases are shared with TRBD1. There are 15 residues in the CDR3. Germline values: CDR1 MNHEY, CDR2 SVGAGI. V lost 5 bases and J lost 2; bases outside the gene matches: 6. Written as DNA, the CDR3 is TGTGCCAGCAGTGTTGACAGGGGGCAAACCTACGAGCAGTACTTC. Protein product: CASSVDRGQTYEQYF.